This T cell receptor (beta chain) is drawn from a study of T cell responses to AZD1222 COVID-19 vaccine. Germline V gene data show CDR1 as SGHTA and CDR2 as FQGTGA. The J segment lost 6 bases and the V segment lost 5 bases, leaving 7 bases of the junction unmatched. The CDR3 length is 14 residues. Clones were sequenced by immunoSEQ multiplex PCR, and TCRdb holds only the in-frame ones, with some missing. The table includes around 100,000 clones, around 91% detected once. This sequence joins TRBV7-3 and TRBJ2-1; the match to TRBD2 covers 7 bases. The source is an adult in good health. The material was peripheral blood, obtained on day 0 of AZD1222 vaccination. This chain's CDR3 is CASSPGGSGNEQFF. DNA of the CDR3: TGTGCCAGCAGCCCCGGGGGGTCAGGCAATGAGCAGTTCTTC.